The following is a TCR beta chain sequence with its context. This entry belongs to a study of cytomegalovirus exposure and HLA in healthy donors. Study-level information: There were around 100 million unique TCR beta sequences, drawn from some 180 million T cells, in an earlier analysis.

The PCR had 60 Vbeta and 13 Jbeta primers. The protocol was immunoSEQ multiplex PCR, while the TCRdb copy is restricted to in-frame clones and leaves out a portion. This sample has about 160,000 clones; around 80% occur once, and the top ten carry about 6%. V lost 2 bases and J lost 4; bases outside the gene matches: 4. CDR3 length: 15 amino acids. CDR1 and CDR2 (germline): SEHNR, FQNEAQ (reference sequence). The chain employs TRBV7-9 and TRBJ2-5; 10 bases fit TRBD2. The receptor was derived from a man in his fifties or sixties in good health and CMV-seropositive. The sample was PBMCs. CDR3 in DNA: TGTGCCAGCAGCTTATTCCTAGCGGGAGTAGAGACCCAGTACTTC. Translating it yields CASSLFLAGVETQYF. Complete variable domain (other parts from reference TRBV7-9 and TRBJ2-5): DTGVSQNPRHKITKRGQNVTFRCDPISEHNRLYWYRQTLGQGPEFLTYFQNEAQLEKSRLLSDRFSAERPKGSFSTLEIQRTEQGDSAMYLCASSLFLAGVETQYFGPGTRLLVL.